The 4 T cell receptor beta chains given below trace back to one sample, sequenced in a study of regulatory T cells in long-lasting Graves disease. Construction of the TCR beta libraries employed iRepertoire HTBI primers in conjunction with Arm-PCR of CDR3 regions. TCRdb passed the multiplex PCR reads through MiXCR, listing each CDR3 protein once. The sample yields about 470,000 distinct CDR3 sequences, under 25% seen once. As for time point: persistent/refractory GD, antithyroid drugs over 5 years with positive TRAb. PBMC-derived RNA was used for the TCR library. The source material was peripheral blood mononuclear cells (PBMCs), sampled when the disease was refractory, from a patient treated with antithyroid drugs. The receptors shown here come from a female donor with Graves disease.

This clonotype came up many times. The rearrangement uses TRBV11-2 and TRBJ2-7, with D uncertain. The CDR3 covers 15 residues. Between the trimmed V and J ends, which lost 0 bases and 2 bases, there was a span of 11 bases. From germline, CDR1 is SGHAT and CDR2 FQNNGV. In nucleotides, the CDR3 is TGTGCCAGCAGCTTAGAAGTTGCTCGGCCCTACGAGCAGTACTTC. This encodes CASSLEVARPYEQYF. Full variable domain (outside the CDR3, taken from reference TRBV11-2 and TRBJ2-7): EAGVAQSPRYKIIEKRQSVAFWCNPISGHATLYWYQQILGQGPKLLIQFQNNGVVDDSQLPKDRFSAERLKGVDSTLKIQPAKLEDSAVYLCASSLEVARPYEQYFGPGTRLTVT.

This chain uses TRBV10-3 with TRBJ2-3; D remains unclear. The length of the CDR3 is 15 residues. V was shortened by 4 bases and J by 2 bases, with 13 bases between the two germline ends. Per germline, CDR1 ENHRY and CDR2 SYGVKD. For the CDR3, the DNA is TGTGCCATCAGTGGTGGTTATAGCCCCACAGATACGCAGTATTTT. This translates into CAISGGYSPTDTQYF.

The chain is built from TRBV6-1 and TRBJ1-1; TRBD1 agrees at 10 bases. V was clipped by 6 bases and J by 4 bases; unmatched bases: 14. The CDR3 runs 17 residues. Germline assignment: CDR1 MNHNS and CDR2 SASEGT. CDR3 amino acids: CASSALDRQGAGTEAFF. CDR3 DNA: TGTGCCAGCAGCGCCTTAGATCGACAGGGGGCAGGCACTGAAGCTTTCTTT.

This clonotype was detected ten times or more. V and J are TRBV11-2 and TRBJ2-7; TRBD2 agrees at 10 bases. CDR1 SGHAT and CDR2 FQNNGV come from the germline V gene. This CDR3 is built from 16 residues. With 1 base clipped from V and 3 bases from J, the junction kept 6 bases outside the gene matches. CDR3 protein: CASSLGLAGDYYEQYF. CDR3 coding DNA: TGTGCCAGCAGCTTAGGACTAGCGGGCGATTACTACGAGCAGTACTTC.